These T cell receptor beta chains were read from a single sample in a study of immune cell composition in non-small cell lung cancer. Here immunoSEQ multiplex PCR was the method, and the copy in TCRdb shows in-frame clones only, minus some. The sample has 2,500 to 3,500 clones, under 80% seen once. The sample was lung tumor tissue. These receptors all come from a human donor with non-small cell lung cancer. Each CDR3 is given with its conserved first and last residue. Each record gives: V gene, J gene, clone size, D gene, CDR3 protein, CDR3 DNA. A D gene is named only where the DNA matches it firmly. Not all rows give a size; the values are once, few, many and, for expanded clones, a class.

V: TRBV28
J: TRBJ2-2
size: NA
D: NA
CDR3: CASSFPTLGTGELFF
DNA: TGTGCCAGCAGCTTCCCTACACTAGGCACCGGGGAGCTGTTTTTT

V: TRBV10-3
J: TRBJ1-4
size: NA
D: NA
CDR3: CAISESPIREKLFF
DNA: TGTGCCATCAGTGAATCCCCTATAAGAGAAAAACTGTTTTTT

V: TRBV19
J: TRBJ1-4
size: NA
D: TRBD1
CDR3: CASRRTGLFEKLFF
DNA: TGTGCCAGTAGAAGGACAGGGCTTTTTGAAAAACTGTTTTTT

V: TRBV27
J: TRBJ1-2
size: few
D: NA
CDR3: CASSPGRGGNYGYTF
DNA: TGTGCCAGCAGTCCGGGACGGGGAGGGAACTATGGCTACACCTTC

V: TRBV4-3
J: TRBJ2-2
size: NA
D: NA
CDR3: CASSQSSNTGELFF
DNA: TGCGCCAGCAGCCAGTCCTCGAACACCGGGGAGCTGTTTTTT

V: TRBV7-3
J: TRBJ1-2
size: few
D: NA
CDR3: CASSPDSGGSRVGYTF
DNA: TGTGCCAGCAGCCCCGATTCGGGCGGGTCAAGAGTAGGCTACACCTTC

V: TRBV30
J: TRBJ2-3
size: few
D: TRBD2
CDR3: CAWGGLAGADTQYF
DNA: TGTGCCTGGGGGGGACTAGCGGGAGCAGATACGCAGTATTTT

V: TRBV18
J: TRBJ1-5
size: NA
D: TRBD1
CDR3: CASSPGTENQPQHF
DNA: TGTGCCAGCTCACCGGGGACAGAGAATCAGCCCCAGCATTTT

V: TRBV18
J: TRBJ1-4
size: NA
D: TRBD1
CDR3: CASSPTGVNEKLFF
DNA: TGTGCCAGCTCACCGACAGGGGTTAATGAAAAACTGTTTTTT

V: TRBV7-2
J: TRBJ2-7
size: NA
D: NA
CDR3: CASSLAGKTYEQYF
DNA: TGTGCCAGCAGCTTGGCGGGAAAAACCTACGAGCAGTACTTC

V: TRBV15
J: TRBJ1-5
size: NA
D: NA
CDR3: CATSSYGPQHF
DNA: TGTGCCACCAGCAGCTACGGGCCCCAGCATTTT

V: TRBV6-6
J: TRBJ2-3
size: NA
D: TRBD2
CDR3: CAAWGGRRPTDTQYF
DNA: TGTGCCGCCTGGGGCGGGAGACGTCCCACAGATACGCAGTATTTT

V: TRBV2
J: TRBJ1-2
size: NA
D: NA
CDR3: CASSEWRAGYGYTF
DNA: TGTGCCAGCAGTGAATGGAGGGCCGGCTATGGCTACACCTTC

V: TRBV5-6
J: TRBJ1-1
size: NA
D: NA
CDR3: CASSPLGKEDTEAFF
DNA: TGTGCCAGCAGCCCGCTCGGTAAGGAGGACACTGAAGCTTTCTTT

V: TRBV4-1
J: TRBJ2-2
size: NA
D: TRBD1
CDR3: CASSQEATQGAGGELFF
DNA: TGCGCCAGCAGCCAAGAAGCTACACAGGGGGCCGGCGGGGAGCTGTTTTTT

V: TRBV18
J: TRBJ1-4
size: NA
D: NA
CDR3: CASSPERTATNEKLFF
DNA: TGTGCCAGCTCACCAGAGAGGACAGCAACTAATGAAAAACTGTTTTTT

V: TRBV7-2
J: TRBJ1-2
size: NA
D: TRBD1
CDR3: CASSLALTRGTGGYTF
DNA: TGTGCCAGCAGCTTAGCCCTTACCAGGGGGACAGGTGGCTACACCTTC

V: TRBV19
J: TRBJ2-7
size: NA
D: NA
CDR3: CASSIEAGLTQQYF
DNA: TGTGCCAGTAGTATAGAAGCGGGCCTTACGCAGCAGTACTTC

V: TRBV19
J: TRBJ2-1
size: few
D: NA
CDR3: CASGQATYNEQFF
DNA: TGTGCCAGTGGGCAGGCTACCTACAATGAGCAGTTCTTC

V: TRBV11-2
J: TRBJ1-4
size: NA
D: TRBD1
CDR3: CASSTSGQGVNEKLFF
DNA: TGTGCCAGCAGCACGTCCGGACAGGGAGTTAATGAAAAACTGTTTTTT

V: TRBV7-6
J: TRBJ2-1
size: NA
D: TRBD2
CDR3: CASSLVAGAQGLNEQFF
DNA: TGTGCCAGCAGCCTAGTAGCGGGGGCCCAAGGTCTCAATGAGCAGTTCTTC

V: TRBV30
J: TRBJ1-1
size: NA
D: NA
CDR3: CAGLRRPNTEAFF
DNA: TGTGCCGGCCTAAGGCGGCCTAACACTGAAGCTTTCTTT

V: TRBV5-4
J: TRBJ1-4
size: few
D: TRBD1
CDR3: CASSLGGDNEKLFF
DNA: TGTGCCAGCAGCTTAGGGGGCGATAATGAAAAACTGTTTTTT

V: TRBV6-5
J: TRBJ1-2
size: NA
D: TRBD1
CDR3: CASSYLGQGNYGYTF
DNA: TGTGCCAGCAGTTACCTGGGACAGGGGAACTATGGCTACACCTTC

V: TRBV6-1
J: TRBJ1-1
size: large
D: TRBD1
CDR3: CASSDKGGAGTEAFF
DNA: TGTGCCAGCAGTGATAAAGGGGGCGCGGGCACTGAAGCTTTCTTT

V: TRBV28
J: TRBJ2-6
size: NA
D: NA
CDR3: CASIQGGSGANVLTF
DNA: TGTGCCAGCATCCAAGGGGGCTCTGGGGCCAACGTCCTGACTTTC

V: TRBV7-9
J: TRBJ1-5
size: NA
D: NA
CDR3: CASSMDKGVNQPQHF
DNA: TGTGCCAGCAGTATGGATAAGGGGGTCAATCAGCCCCAGCATTTT

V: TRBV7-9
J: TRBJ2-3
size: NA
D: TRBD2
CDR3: CASSLSAGGPEDTQYF
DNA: TGTGCCAGCAGCTTGTCAGCGGGAGGGCCTGAAGATACGCAGTATTTT

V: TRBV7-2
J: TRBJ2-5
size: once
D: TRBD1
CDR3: CASSTPPGQGKGETQYF
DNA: TGTGCCAGCAGCACACCCCCCGGACAGGGAAAGGGGGAGACCCAGTACTTC

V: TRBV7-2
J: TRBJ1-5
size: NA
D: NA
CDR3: CASSTQGYGNQPQHF
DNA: TGTGCCAGCAGCACACAGGGTTACGGCAATCAGCCCCAGCATTTT

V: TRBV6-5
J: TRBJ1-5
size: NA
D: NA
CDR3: CASQNANQPQHF
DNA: TGTGCCAGCCAAAACGCGAATCAGCCCCAGCATTTT

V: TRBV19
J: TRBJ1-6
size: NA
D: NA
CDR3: CASHPGNPSSPLHF
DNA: TGTGCCAGCCATCCAGGGAACCCTAGTTCACCCCTCCACTTT

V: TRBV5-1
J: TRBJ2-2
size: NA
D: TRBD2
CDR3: CASSFIAGDTGELFF
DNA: TGCGCCAGCAGCTTCATAGCGGGGGACACCGGGGAGCTGTTTTTT

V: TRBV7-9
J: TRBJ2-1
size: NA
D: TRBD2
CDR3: CASSPRGREGGNEQFF
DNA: TGTGCCAGCAGCCCCCGGGGGCGGGAGGGAGGCAATGAGCAGTTCTTC

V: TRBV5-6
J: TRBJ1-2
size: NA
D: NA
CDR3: CASSLYEGYTF
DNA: TGTGCCAGCAGCTTGTATGAGGGCTACACCTTC

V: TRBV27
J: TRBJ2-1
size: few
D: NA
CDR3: CASRPPGGPLNEQFF
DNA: TGTGCCAGCAGGCCCCCCGGAGGGCCTTTGAATGAGCAGTTCTTC

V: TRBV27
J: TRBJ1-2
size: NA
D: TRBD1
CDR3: CASSLRQGFYGYTF
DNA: TGTGCCAGCAGTTTACGACAGGGGTTCTATGGCTACACCTTC

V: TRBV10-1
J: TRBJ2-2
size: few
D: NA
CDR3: CASSEVNGELFF
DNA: TGCGCCAGCAGTGAGGTCAACGGGGAGCTGTTTTTT

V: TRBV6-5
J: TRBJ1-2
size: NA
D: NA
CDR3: CASSQAGTHGYTF
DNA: TGTGCCAGCAGCCAAGCAGGGACTCATGGCTACACCTTC

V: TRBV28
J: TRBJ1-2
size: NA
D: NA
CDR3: CASSSPVRLADYGYTF
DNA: TGTGCCAGCAGTTCCCCCGTGAGGCTCGCTGATTATGGCTACACCTTC

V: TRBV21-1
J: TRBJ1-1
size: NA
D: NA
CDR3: CASSNTTENTEAFF
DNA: TGTGCCAGCAGCAACACAACAGAGAACACTGAAGCTTTCTTT

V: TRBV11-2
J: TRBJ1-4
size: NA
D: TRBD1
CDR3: CASSLGGTARNEKLFF
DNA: TGTGCCAGCAGCTTAGGGGGGACAGCCCGTAATGAAAAACTGTTTTTT

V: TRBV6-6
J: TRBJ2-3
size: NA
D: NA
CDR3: CASSTKRYTDTQYF
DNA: TGTGCCAGCAGTACGAAGCGCTACACAGATACGCAGTATTTT

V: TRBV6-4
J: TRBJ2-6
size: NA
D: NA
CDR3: CASSAGPGANVLTF
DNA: TGTGCCAGCAGCGCGGGCCCTGGGGCCAACGTCCTGACTTTC

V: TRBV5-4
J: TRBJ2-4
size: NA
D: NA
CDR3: CASSLGGEARNIQYF
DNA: TGTGCCAGCAGCTTGGGGGGGGAAGCGAGAAACATTCAGTACTTC

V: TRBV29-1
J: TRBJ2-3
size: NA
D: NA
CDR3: CSVDSDTDTQYF
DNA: TGCAGCGTTGACAGTGACACAGATACGCAGTATTTT

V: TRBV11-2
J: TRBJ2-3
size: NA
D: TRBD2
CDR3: CASSDRGTSTDPQYF
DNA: TGTGCCAGCAGCGACCGGGGGACTAGCACAGATCCGCAGTATTTT

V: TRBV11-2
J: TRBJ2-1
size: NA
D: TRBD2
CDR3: CASSLRLAGGSSYNEQFF
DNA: TGTGCCAGCAGCCTTAGACTAGCGGGAGGGAGCTCCTACAATGAGCAGTTCTTC

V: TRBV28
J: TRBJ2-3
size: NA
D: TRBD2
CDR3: CASSSLAGVVDTQYF
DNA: TGTGCCAGCAGCTCCCTAGCGGGAGTGGTGGATACGCAGTATTTT

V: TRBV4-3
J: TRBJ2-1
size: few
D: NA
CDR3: CASSQLLSFRNEQFF
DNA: TGCGCCAGCAGCCAGTTACTAAGTTTCCGGAATGAGCAGTTCTTC

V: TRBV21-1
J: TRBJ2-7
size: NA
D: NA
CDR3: CASSKALHRGGRFPFSYEQYF
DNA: TGTGCCAGCAGCAAAGCGCTCCATAGGGGGGGGCGGTTCCCCTTCTCCTACGAGCAGTACTTC

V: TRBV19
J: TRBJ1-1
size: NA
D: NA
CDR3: CASNEGRGNTEAFF
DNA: TGTGCCTCAAACGAGGGGAGGGGGAACACTGAAGCTTTCTTT

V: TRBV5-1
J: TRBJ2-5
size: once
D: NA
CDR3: CASSPGREQETQYF
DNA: TGCGCCAGCAGCCCCGGGCGGGAACAAGAGACCCAGTACTTC

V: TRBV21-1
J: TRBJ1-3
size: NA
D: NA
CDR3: CASSKQDRVYGNTIYF
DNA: TGTGCCAGCAGCAAACAGGACAGGGTATATGGAAACACCATATATTTT